These T cell receptor beta chains were read from a single sample in a study of cytomegalovirus exposure and HLA in healthy donors. Here immunoSEQ multiplex PCR was the method, and the copy in TCRdb shows in-frame clones only, minus some. Its listing shows 100,000 to 150,000 clones. Sequenced material: PBMCs. These TCRs come from a man aged 18 to 30 in good health and CMV-seronegative. Both conserved end residues are part of each CDR3. The D gene is left open where the match is weak.

j_call: TRBJ1-3; d_call: NA; v_call: TRBV6-5; cdr3_aa: CASSLGANGNTIYF; cdr3_nt: TGTGCCAGCAGTCTAGGAGCGAACGGAAACACCATATATTTT
j_call: TRBJ2-3; d_call: NA; v_call: TRBV6-5; cdr3_aa: CASRLQGTLTDTQYF; cdr3_nt: TGTGCCAGCAGGCTTCAGGGAACGCTCACAGATACGCAGTATTTT
j_call: TRBJ1-3; d_call: NA; v_call: TRBV30; cdr3_aa: CAWSVSGSGSTIYF; cdr3_nt: TGTGCCTGGAGTGTTTCGGGGTCTGGAAGCACCATATATTTT
j_call: TRBJ1-1; d_call: NA; v_call: TRBV27; cdr3_aa: CAVRTGSRRTEAFF; cdr3_nt: TGTGCCGTCCGAACAGGGAGCCGTAGGACTGAAGCTTTCTTT
j_call: TRBJ2-7; d_call: NA; v_call: TRBV15; cdr3_aa: CATSRDYQGYEQYF; cdr3_nt: TGTGCCACCAGCAGAGATTATCAGGGGTACGAGCAGTACTTC
j_call: TRBJ1-1; d_call: TRBD1; v_call: TRBV11-3; cdr3_aa: CASSSDRDRDSRGCGTEAFF; cdr3_nt: TGTGCCAGCAGCTCCGACCGGGACAGGGATTCTCGTGGATGTGGCACTGAAGCTTTCTTT
j_call: TRBJ2-2; d_call: TRBD1; v_call: TRBV9; cdr3_aa: CASSDAGTGFQKNTGELFF; cdr3_nt: TGTGCCAGCAGCGACGCCGGGACAGGGTTCCAGAAGAACACCGGGGAGCTGTTTTTT
j_call: TRBJ1-1; d_call: TRBD1; v_call: TRBV5-1; cdr3_aa: CASSLARGRTEAFF; cdr3_nt: TGCGCCAGCAGCTTGGCCAGGGGGAGGACTGAAGCTTTCTTT
j_call: TRBJ2-7; d_call: TRBD1; v_call: TRBV6-5; cdr3_aa: CASGPTGSYEQYF; cdr3_nt: TGTGCCAGCGGGCCGACAGGGAGTTACGAGCAGTACTTC
j_call: TRBJ2-7; d_call: TRBD1; v_call: TRBV29-1; cdr3_aa: CSVELGQISYEQYF; cdr3_nt: TGCAGCGTTGAACTGGGACAGATCTCCTACGAGCAGTACTTC
j_call: TRBJ1-1; d_call: NA; v_call: TRBV28; cdr3_aa: CASSLDRGWDTEAFF; cdr3_nt: TGTGCCAGCAGTTTAGACAGAGGTTGGGACACTGAAGCTTTCTTT
j_call: TRBJ1-1; d_call: NA; v_call: TRBV28; cdr3_aa: CASRTGHMNTEAFF; cdr3_nt: TGTGCCAGCAGAACCGGACACATGAACACTGAAGCTTTCTTT
j_call: TRBJ1-1; d_call: NA; v_call: TRBV9; cdr3_aa: CASSVLPDTEAFF; cdr3_nt: TGTGCCAGCAGCGTACTCCCTGACACTGAAGCTTTCTTT
j_call: TRBJ1-1; d_call: TRBD1; v_call: TRBV5-1; cdr3_aa: CASSLLSGGNTEAFF; cdr3_nt: TGCGCCAGCAGTTTACTCTCAGGGGGTAACACTGAAGCTTTCTTT
j_call: TRBJ2-7; d_call: NA; v_call: TRBV10-3; cdr3_aa: CAIAAASSYEQYF; cdr3_nt: TGTGCCATCGCGGCAGCTTCCTCCTACGAGCAGTACTTC
j_call: TRBJ2-7; d_call: NA; v_call: TRBV6-5; cdr3_aa: CASRVQATGSYEQYF; cdr3_nt: TGTGCCAGCAGGGTCCAGGCAACCGGCTCCTACGAGCAGTACTTC
j_call: TRBJ2-6; d_call: TRBD2; v_call: TRBV4-3; cdr3_aa: CASSQAGRGSGANVLTF; cdr3_nt: TGCGCCAGCAGCCAAGCCGGGAGGGGTTCTGGGGCCAACGTCCTGACTTTC
j_call: TRBJ1-2; d_call: NA; v_call: TRBV11-2; cdr3_aa: CASSNFDGGGYTF; cdr3_nt: TGTGCCAGCAGCAATTTCGACGGGGGGGGCTACACCTTC
j_call: TRBJ1-1; d_call: NA; v_call: TRBV18; cdr3_aa: CASSQEGGNTEAFF; cdr3_nt: TGTGCCAGCTCACAGGAAGGGGGGAACACTGAAGCTTTCTTT
j_call: TRBJ2-1; d_call: NA; v_call: TRBV29-1; cdr3_aa: CSVGSTGSYNEQFF; cdr3_nt: TGCAGCGTTGGGTCGACAGGCAGCTACAATGAGCAGTTCTTC
j_call: TRBJ1-5; d_call: NA; v_call: TRBV15; cdr3_aa: CATSLRRTPPDQPQHF; cdr3_nt: TGTGCCACCAGCCTCCGGAGGACTCCCCCGGATCAGCCCCAGCATTTT
j_call: TRBJ2-2; d_call: TRBD1; v_call: TRBV6-4; cdr3_aa: CASRQTGETGELFF; cdr3_nt: TGTGCCAGCAGACAGACAGGGGAGACCGGGGAGCTGTTTTTT
j_call: TRBJ2-7; d_call: TRBD1; v_call: TRBV19; cdr3_aa: CASSIETGDREQYF; cdr3_nt: TGTGCCAGTAGTATAGAAACAGGGGATCGCGAGCAGTACTTC
j_call: TRBJ2-1; d_call: NA; v_call: TRBV2; cdr3_aa: CASSELTYNGYNEQFF; cdr3_nt: TGTGCCAGCAGTGAACTTACGTATAACGGTTACAATGAGCAGTTCTTC
j_call: TRBJ2-7; d_call: NA; v_call: TRBV6-5; cdr3_aa: CASSLGSEQYF; cdr3_nt: TGTGCCAGCAGTCTGGGCTCCGAGCAGTACTTC
j_call: TRBJ2-1; d_call: NA; v_call: TRBV7-2; cdr3_aa: CASSLDGSSYNEQFF; cdr3_nt: TGTGCCAGCAGCTTAGACGGGAGCTCCTACAATGAGCAGTTCTTC
j_call: TRBJ2-1; d_call: TRBD2; v_call: TRBV7-2; cdr3_aa: CASSPTARRLAGAHNEQFF; cdr3_nt: TGTGCCAGCAGCCCAACCGCTAGAAGACTAGCGGGGGCGCACAATGAACAGTTCTTC
j_call: TRBJ2-7; d_call: TRBD1; v_call: TRBV7-2; cdr3_aa: CASTKAPGQVNEQYF; cdr3_nt: TGTGCCAGCACCAAAGCGCCGGGACAGGTGAACGAGCAGTACTTC
j_call: TRBJ1-3; d_call: NA; v_call: TRBV9; cdr3_aa: CASSVGTENNRNTIYF; cdr3_nt: TGTGCCAGCAGCGTAGGGACAGAAAATAATCGAAACACCATATATTTT
j_call: TRBJ2-7; d_call: NA; v_call: TRBV5-4; cdr3_aa: CASSQSPGQNYEQYF; cdr3_nt: TGTGCCAGCAGCCAGTCACCGGGACAAAACTACGAGCAGTACTTC
j_call: TRBJ2-7; d_call: TRBD1; v_call: TRBV7-9; cdr3_aa: CASSYPGQGYYEQYF; cdr3_nt: TGTGCCAGCAGCTACCCGGGACAGGGGTACTACGAGCAGTACTTC
j_call: TRBJ1-6; d_call: NA; v_call: TRBV7-9; cdr3_aa: CASSSPVYNSPLHF; cdr3_nt: TGTGCCAGCAGCTCCCCCGTTTATAATTCACCCCTCCACTTT
j_call: TRBJ1-2; d_call: NA; v_call: TRBV6-5; cdr3_aa: CASSAVGGTNYGYTF; cdr3_nt: TGTGCCAGCAGTGCCGTCGGAGGGACTAACTATGGCTACACCTTC
j_call: TRBJ2-2; d_call: NA; v_call: TRBV5-1; cdr3_aa: CATHREPANTGELFF; cdr3_nt: TGCGCCACCCATCGGGAACCTGCGAACACCGGGGAGCTGTTTTTT
j_call: TRBJ1-6; d_call: NA; v_call: TRBV10-3; cdr3_aa: CAISETGPLNSPLHF; cdr3_nt: TGTGCCATCAGTGAGACAGGGCCCTTAAATTCACCCCTCCACTTT